This T cell receptor beta chain was sequenced during a study of metastatic and nonmetastatic thyroid tumors (dated by TCRdb to about 2020). Describing the broader study: Repertoires were compared across peripheral blood and tumor or nodule tissue samples from malignant and benign thyroid patients. Broader findings and caveats from the paper: In both blood and tumor samples, malignant tumors were reported to have significantly higher TCR beta diversity than benign nodules.

Library prep was done by PCR. Sequencing relied on an Illumina HiSeq 4000. High-throughput sequencing was used to profile the TCR beta-chain CDR3 region of every patient. In the source study's methods: A classifier to discriminate distant-metastatic papillary thyroid cancer patients was built from CDR3 differences across clinicopathological groups. The Shannon index was used to assess repertoire diversity, and the Morisita-Horn index was used to assess tumor-blood repertoire similarity. TCRdb cleaned the public reads at Q25 with fastp, built clones with MiXCR and kept in-frame beta chains. TCRdb, not the authors, supplied the V and J calls. The sample table holds some 40,000 clones, of which roughly 13% were seen once. Jointly, the top ten make up over 7.5% of the sample. This clone was counted at least ten times. Its antigen is still unknown. Base-call qualities are not available, and no considerably larger clone is one nucleotide away.

The CDR3 goes from the cysteine to the phenylalanine over 16 residues. Only CDR3 DNA is held: 48 bases, read in frame from base 1. Per the germline V gene, MGHRA is the CDR1 and YSYEKL is the CDR2. Trimming costs V 0 bases and J 5 bases, and their ends lie 17 bases apart. None of the patients had been given any treatment before thyroid surgery. Using T-cell receptor beta sequencing, the researchers looked back retrospectively at clinical samples from patients, gathered between the early 2010s and the late 2010s. This receptor chain uses TRBV4-1 and TRBJ2-7, with the D gene call left open. The material sequenced was blood. The sequence came from a female donor with papillary thyroid cancer or a benign thyroid nodule (not recorded which). Some clones in this sample may be carry-over from other donors' samples. The CDR3 region reads CASSQESTSGSHEQYF. The DNA is as follows: TGCGCCAGCAGCCAAGAAAGTACTTCCGGGTCCCACGAGCAGTACTTC.